Following are 30 T cell receptor beta chains from one sample sequenced in a study of blood T cell repertoires in COVID-19. The protocol was immunoSEQ multiplex PCR, while the TCRdb copy is restricted to in-frame clones and leaves out a portion. The sample lists 200,000 or so clones; around 86% were seen once. Input material: peripheral blood. The origin of the receptors is a human donor in a cohort sampled during active COVID-19.

This clone was counted between two and nine times. The V call is TRBV6-4, the J call TRBJ2-1; 11 nucleotides agree with TRBD2. The length of the CDR3 is 14 residues. After removal of 9 bases from V and 5 bases from J, the junction contained 6 bases not matched to a gene. Germline V CDR1 and CDR2: MRHNA, SNTAGT. CDR3 nucleotides: TGTGCCAGTTCGACTAGCGGGGAAAACAATGAGCAGTTCTTC. Amino acid sequence: CASSTSGENNEQFF.

The chain carries TRBV18 and TRBJ1-1, with TRBD1 as a possible D gene (5 bases). Germline V gene data show CDR1 as KGHSH and CDR2 as LQKENI. V was pared by 6 bases and J by 0 bases, with 11 bases between. The CDR3 contains 14 residues. This CDR3 reads CASSQGLMNTEAFF. The CDR3 DNA sequence: TGTGCCAGCTCTCAGGGCCTTATGAACACTGAAGCTTTCTTT.

The CDR3 DNA is TGTGCCAGCAGCCAATTGACAGGGGGTTGGACTGAAGCTTTCTTT. This sequence encodes CASSQLTGGWTEAFF. This rearrangement joins TRBV16 to TRBJ1-1; the match to TRBD1 covers 9 bases. CDR1 is KGHSY and CDR2 is FQNENV in the germline V gene. V lost 1 base to trimming and J lost 5 bases; unmatched junction nucleotides: 5. The CDR3 spans 15 residues.

This clone was recorded a few times. The V gene is TRBV20-1, the J gene TRBJ1-2; D is unclear. The CDR3 spans 11 residues. The V and J ends lost 4 bases and 4 bases respectively, with 7 bases between them. The germline V gene encodes CDR1 DFQATT and CDR2 SNEGSKA (reference sequence). CDR3 sequence reads: CSAINSYGYTF. Here the CDR3 DNA reads TGCAGTGCTATAAACAGCTATGGCTACACCTTC.

The CDR3 bases are TGTGCCAGCAGTTTAAACAGATATGGCTACACCTTC. It specifies CASSLNRYGYTF. This chain joins TRBV28 and TRBJ1-2; the D is unclear. V lost 2 bases, J lost 5 bases, and 6 bases lay in between. Germline V gene sequence: CDR1 MDHEN, CDR2 SYDVKM. The CDR3 runs to 12 residues.

The chain employs TRBV28 and TRBJ1-1, with TRBD1 identical over 8 bases. V was pared by 2 bases and J by 1 base, with 0 bases of the junction left unmatched. This CDR3 has 14 residues. Germline lookup yields CDR1 MDHEN and CDR2 SYDVKM. CDR3: CASSLGTGNTEAFF. The CDR3 DNA reads TGTGCCAGCAGTTTAGGGACAGGGAACACTGAAGCTTTCTTT.

The rearrangement joins TRBV7-2 to TRBJ2-1; weak D call: TRBD2 (5 bases). CDR3 length: 14 amino acids. Germline-derived CDR1 and CDR2 are SGHTA and FQGNSA. V dropped 5 bases and J dropped 8 bases, with 16 bases sitting between them. The CDR3 DNA follows: TGTGCCAGCAGCGTCATGAGCCCCGGGGATGAGCAGTTCTTC. It codes for CASSVMSPGDEQFF.

The chain is built from TRBV27 and TRBJ2-1, with TRBD2 matching over 8 bases. This CDR3 comprises 16 residues. V lost 3 bases and J lost 9; bases outside the gene matches: 13. Germline V gene sequence: CDR1 MNHEY, CDR2 SMNVEV (reference sequence). The CDR3 bases are TGTGCCAGCAGTTTTGATACCGGGACTAGGCCCTTTGAGCAGTTCTTC. This encodes CASSFDTGTRPFEQFF.

The CDR3 bases are TGTGCCAGCAGTGCCCCCGGGACAGGCCACGGAGATACGCAGTATTTT. Its protein is CASSAPGTGHGDTQYF. This chain links TRBV28 with TRBJ2-3; the match to TRBD1 covers 8 bases. CDR1 is MDHEN, CDR2 SYDVKM, per germline. The CDR3 covers 16 residues. With 5 bases clipped from V and 5 bases from J, the junction kept 12 bases outside the gene matches. The full variable domain, rest sourced from reference TRBV28 and TRBJ2-3, is DVKVTQSSRYLVKRTGEKVFLECVQDMDHENMFWYRQDPGLGLRLIYFSYDVKMKEKGDIPEGYSVSREKKERFSLILESASTNQTSMYLCASSAPGTGHGDTQYFGPGTRLTVL.

This clone was recorded only once. This chain connects TRBV6-5 to TRBJ1-2; 7 positions agree with TRBD1. Germline lookup yields CDR1 MNHEY and CDR2 SVGAGI. This CDR3 comprises 14 residues. Trimming took 5 bases from V and 4 from J; bases not matched to a gene: 7. In nucleotides, the CDR3 is TGTGCCAGCAGTCCCCTGGGACAGATCTATGGCTACACCTTC. It encodes CASSPLGQIYGYTF.

The rearrangement joins TRBV28 to TRBJ2-7; D is undetermined. The germline CDR1 and CDR2 sequences are MDHEN and SYDVKM. V dropped 3 bases and J dropped 0 bases, with 12 bases sitting between them. The CDR3 is made up of 15 amino acids. Written as DNA, the CDR3 is TGTGCCAGCAGTTTGAGCCCGCCGGTCTCCTACGAGCAGTACTTC. This encodes CASSLSPPVSYEQYF.

The sample holds a few counts of this clone. The chain is built from TRBV4-2 and TRBJ1-6; D possibly corresponds to TRBD1 (6 bases). In germline, CDR1 is LGHNA, CDR2 YNFKEQ. The CDR3 is 15 residues long. The V end was cut by 0 bases, the J end by 9 bases, with 12 bases between. This CDR3 reads CASSQDPGAGSPLHF. DNA for the CDR3: TGTGCCAGCAGCCAAGATCCAGGGGCGGGTTCACCCCTCCACTTT.

The chain uses TRBV15 and TRBJ2-3; no clear D gene. The CDR3 loop spans 14 amino acids. V was cut by 1 base and J by 2 bases, with 7 bases left in between. In germline, CDR1 is LNHNV, CDR2 YYDKDF (reference sequence). The CDR3 nucleotides are TGTGCCACCAGCAGAGGAGGTTACACAGATACGCAGTATTTT. Amino acid sequence: CATSRGGYTDTQYF.

This chain connects TRBV5-6 to TRBJ2-7; D gene uncertain. The CDR3 has 15 amino acids. The V end lost 0 bases, the J end lost 6 bases, and 16 bases lay between the germline ends. Germline CDR1 is SGHDT and CDR2 is YYEEEE. The CDR3 sequence is CASSLEILPQAEQYF. CDR3 nucleotide sequence: TGTGCCAGCAGCTTGGAAATCCTACCCCAGGCCGAGCAGTACTTC.

V and J are TRBV2 and TRBJ2-3; 9 nucleotides agree with TRBD2. Trimming removed 8 bases from V and 4 bases from J; junction bases left unmatched: 10. The germline CDR1 and CDR2 sequences are SNHLY and FYNNEI. The CDR3 is 15 amino acids. The CDR3 region is CASRSSGSRADTQYF. The CDR3 bases are TGTGCCAGCCGGAGTAGCGGGAGTAGGGCAGATACGCAGTATTTT.

This clone showed up just a few times. The chain links TRBV7-8 to TRBJ1-1, with D unresolved. The CDR3 has 15 residues. CDR1 SGHVS and CDR2 FQNEAQ come from the germline V gene. V gave up 5 bases and J gave up 1 base, with 14 bases separating them. CDR3 region: CASSPPRARNTEAFF. In DNA form, the CDR3 reads TGTGCCAGCAGCCCCCCGAGGGCACGGAACACTGAAGCTTTCTTT.

The chain uses TRBV30 and TRBJ2-7; TRBD2 matches 7 bases. The CDR3 loop spans 14 amino acids. Germline CDR1 is GTSNPN and CDR2 is SVGIG (reference sequence). The J segment lost 3 bases and the V segment lost 1 base, leaving 6 bases of the junction unmatched. CDR3 region: CAWSGSPSGYEQYF. CDR3 DNA sequence: TGTGCCTGGAGTGGGTCCCCTAGCGGCTACGAGCAGTACTTC.

This chain connects TRBV27 to TRBJ2-3; 9 positions match TRBD1. The ends lost 3 bases at V and 3 bases at J; junction bases unmatched: 1. From germline, CDR1 is MNHEY and CDR2 SMNVEV (reference sequence). The CDR3 extends over 14 amino acids. CDR3 region: CASSLGQGTDTQYF. CDR3 DNA: TGTGCCAGCAGTTTGGGACAGGGAACAGATACGCAGTATTTT.

This chain joins TRBV18 and TRBJ2-7, with 7 nucleotides matching TRBD1. The CDR3 is made up of 16 amino acids. The germline gives CDR1 KGHSH, CDR2 LQKENI. With 3 bases clipped from V and 0 bases from J, the junction kept 8 bases outside the gene matches. DNA for the CDR3: TGTGCCAGCTCACCCCGACAGGGAGACATCTCCTACGAGCAGTACTTC. Protein product: CASSPRQGDISYEQYF.

This chain links TRBV6-6 with TRBJ1-5, with D perhaps matching TRBD1 (5 bases). The CDR3 totals 14 residues. V was pared by 7 bases and J by 1 base, with 11 bases between. Germline values: CDR1 MNHNY, CDR2 SVGAGI (reference sequence). DNA of the CDR3: TGTGCCAGCATCGGGGGAGGGAGCAATCAGCCCCAGCATTTT. Amino acids: CASIGGGSNQPQHF.

J is TRBJ1-1 and V is TRBV28, with 7 positions matching TRBD1. The V segment lost 1 base and the J segment 4 bases; nucleotides outside the gene matches: 3. Germline V lookup: CDR1 MDHEN, CDR2 SYDVKM. This CDR3 has 14 residues. CDR3 bases: TGTGCCAGCAGTTTATCGAAGGGGGCCACTGAAGCTTTCTTT. Amino acid sequence: CASSLSKGATEAFF.

The count of this clone is one. The V call is TRBV9, the J call TRBJ1-1, with D uncertain. V lost 3 bases to trimming and J lost 10 bases, with 10 bases between them. Germline CDR1 reads SGDLS; CDR2 reads YYNGEE. The CDR3 is made up of 11 amino acids. CDR3 loop: CASSGSLGAFF. DNA for the CDR3: TGTGCCAGCAGCGGGTCCCTCGGAGCTTTCTTT.

The J gene is TRBJ1-4, the V gene TRBV6-5; D gene ambiguous. Germline-derived CDR1 and CDR2 are MNHEY and SVGAGI. V was cut by 5 bases and J by 6 bases, with 13 bases left in between. The CDR3 consists of 14 residues. DNA for the CDR3: TGTGCCAGCAGTCGGACTTGGCGGGATGAAAAACTGTTTTTT. Translated: CASSRTWRDEKLFF.

J is TRBJ2-7 and V is TRBV28, with TRBD2 matching 8 bases. Unmatched junction bases numbered 5, after V lost 3 bases and J lost 10 bases. The CDR3 has 12 amino acids. Per germline, CDR1 MDHEN and CDR2 SYDVKM. The CDR3 sequence is CASSLEGLGQYF. In DNA form, the CDR3 reads TGTGCCAGCAGTTTGGAGGGACTAGGTCAGTACTTC. Using reference TRBV28 and TRBJ2-7 for the parts outside the CDR3, the full variable domain is DVKVTQSSRYLVKRTGEKVFLECVQDMDHENMFWYRQDPGLGLRLIYFSYDVKMKEKGDIPEGYSVSREKKERFSLILESASTNQTSMYLCASSLEGLGQYFGPGTRLTVT.

V gene TRBV28 combines with J gene TRBJ2-7; D gene uncertain. CDR1 is MDHEN, CDR2 SYDVKM, per germline. Trimming took 5 bases from V and 7 from J, leaving 9 bases between them. The CDR3 sequence is 11 residues long. The CDR3 DNA reads TGTGCCAGCAGTAAGACTCGAGAGCAGTACTTC. It codes for CASSKTREQYF.

The rearrangement uses TRBV6-2 or TRBV6-3 and TRBJ2-7, with a weak D call TRBD2 (6 bases). Looked up from germline, CDR1 is MNHEY and CDR2 is SVGEGT. V was shortened by 0 bases and J by 1 base, with 16 bases between the two germline ends. The CDR3 sequence is 17 residues long. The CDR3 nucleotides read TGTGCCAGCAGTTACTCATTATGGCGGGACGGTTCCTACGAGCAGTACTTC. Translation gives CASSYSLWRDGSYEQYF.

This clone was observed a single time. This chain links TRBV11-2 with TRBJ2-7, with TRBD1 matching 10 bases. This CDR3 is 16 amino acids long. The germline V gene has CDR1 SGHAT and CDR2 FQNNGV. The trim removed 0 bases at V and 5 bases at J, leaving 7 bases unmatched. CDR3 in amino acids: CASSLDLGTGVDEQYF. CDR3 DNA sequence: TGTGCCAGCAGCTTAGATCTCGGGACAGGGGTAGACGAGCAGTACTTC.

This clone was observed a handful of times. The gene calls are TRBV27 and TRBJ1-2; no clear D gene. This CDR3 has 14 amino acids. Germline values: CDR1 MNHEY, CDR2 SMNVEV (reference sequence). Deletions cut 1 base from V and 2 bases from J, with 8 bases between. The CDR3 loop reads CASSLYSQNYGYTF. CDR3 bases: TGTGCCAGCAGTTTATATAGCCAGAACTATGGCTACACCTTC.

This clone was found a few times. This rearrangement joins TRBV6-6 to TRBJ2-3, with no clear D. The V and J ends lost 6 bases and 2 bases respectively, with 18 bases between them. Germline V CDR1 and CDR2: MNHNY, SVGAGI (reference sequence). CDR3 size: 16 residues. CDR3 sequence: CASSPDLRLITDTQYF. The CDR3 bases are TGTGCCAGCAGCCCCGATCTACGTCTAATCACAGATACGCAGTATTTT.

The V gene is TRBV5-8, the J gene TRBJ2-7; 9 bases fit TRBD2. CDR3 length equals 11 residues. Per germline, CDR1 SGHTS and CDR2 YDEGEE. Germline trimming cut 4 bases from V and 11 bases from J; bases unmatched to any gene: 4. DNA of the CDR3: TGTGCCAGCAGCGGCGGGGGGGACGAGTACTTC. Translating it yields CASSGGGDEYF.